These T cell receptor beta chains were read from a single sample in a study of cytomegalovirus exposure and HLA in healthy donors. The repertoire was sequenced with immunoSEQ multiplex PCR; TCRdb's copy has only in-frame clones and lacks some. The table records approximately 100,000 clones, around 73% of them present only once. The sample taken for sequencing was PBMCs. The receptors shown here come from a man aged 40-50 years in good health and CMV-seronegative. The CDR3 runs from the conserved cysteine through the conserved F or W. A D gene is named only where the DNA matches it firmly. Part of the rows lack a size; the others show once, few, many or a class for expanded clones.

j_gene: TRBJ1-2
v_gene: TRBV5-4
abundance: .
d_gene: .
CDR3nt: TGTGCCAGCAGCTTGCCCGGGGGGGCGAATGGCTACACCTTC
CDR3aa: CASSLPGGANGYTF

j_gene: TRBJ1-3
v_gene: TRBV9
abundance: .
d_gene: TRBD1
CDR3nt: TGTGCCAGCAGCGCCCGGGGACAGGTCCTCTCTGGAAACACCATATATTTT
CDR3aa: CASSARGQVLSGNTIYF

j_gene: TRBJ2-7
v_gene: TRBV7-2
abundance: .
d_gene: .
CDR3nt: TGTGCCAGCAGCTTAGTGGGGGCTTACGAGAAGTACTTC
CDR3aa: CASSLVGAYEKYF

j_gene: TRBJ2-3
v_gene: TRBV7-6
abundance: .
d_gene: TRBD1
CDR3nt: TGTGCCAGCAGCTTAGCGGGACAGGGGATAGATACGCAGTATTTT
CDR3aa: CASSLAGQGIDTQYF

j_gene: TRBJ1-1
v_gene: TRBV4-3
abundance: few
d_gene: .
CDR3nt: TGCGCCAGCAGCCAAGATCCCCTCGGGACTGAAGCTTTCTTT
CDR3aa: CASSQDPLGTEAFF

j_gene: TRBJ2-3
v_gene: TRBV5-1
abundance: .
d_gene: .
CDR3nt: TGCGCCCGCAGCTTGGGGGCGCGGGGAAACACAGATACGCAGTATTTT
CDR3aa: CARSLGARGNTDTQYF

j_gene: TRBJ1-1
v_gene: TRBV19
abundance: .
d_gene: TRBD1
CDR3nt: TGTGCCCAGACAGGGGGTTCCACTGAAGCTTTCTTT
CDR3aa: CAQTGGSTEAFF

j_gene: TRBJ2-5
v_gene: TRBV11-3
abundance: .
d_gene: TRBD2
CDR3nt: TGTGCCAGCAGCAGCCGGGGCGGGGGGCCCCAAGAGACCCAGTACTTC
CDR3aa: CASSSRGGGPQETQYF

j_gene: TRBJ2-3
v_gene: TRBV27
abundance: .
d_gene: TRBD1
CDR3nt: TGTGCCAGCAGTCCTAAGGGACAGGTACTTCGAGATACGCAGTATTTT
CDR3aa: CASSPKGQVLRDTQYF

j_gene: TRBJ1-2
v_gene: TRBV11-2
abundance: few
d_gene: .
CDR3nt: TGTGCCAGCAGCTTAGTAGCTGCGGCCTCAACTGGCTACACCTTC
CDR3aa: CASSLVAAASTGYTF

j_gene: TRBJ2-7
v_gene: TRBV7-3
abundance: once
d_gene: .
CDR3nt: TGTGCCAGCAGCCCGACCTCTGGAGCCGAGCAGTACTTC
CDR3aa: CASSPTSGAEQYF

j_gene: TRBJ2-5
v_gene: TRBV27
abundance: .
d_gene: .
CDR3nt: TGTGCCAGCAGGATCGAACAGCAGGGAAAGACCCAGTACTTC
CDR3aa: CASRIEQQGKTQYF

j_gene: TRBJ1-2
v_gene: TRBV29-1
abundance: .
d_gene: .
CDR3nt: TGCAGCGTTGAACCTCAGGGGAGATATGGCTACACCTTC
CDR3aa: CSVEPQGRYGYTF

j_gene: TRBJ2-5
v_gene: TRBV6-5
abundance: .
d_gene: .
CDR3nt: TGTGCCAGCAGTTACTCCATAGGGAGGACTGAGGAGACCCAGTACTTC
CDR3aa: CASSYSIGRTEETQYF

j_gene: TRBJ2-7
v_gene: TRBV11-2
abundance: few
d_gene: TRBD1
CDR3nt: TGTGCCAGCAGCAAAGGACAGGTTCCCTCCTACGAGCAGTACTTC
CDR3aa: CASSKGQVPSYEQYF

j_gene: TRBJ1-1
v_gene: TRBV18
abundance: .
d_gene: .
CDR3nt: TGTGCCAGCTCCCAGGGAATGAACACTGAAGCTTTCTTT
CDR3aa: CASSQGMNTEAFF

j_gene: TRBJ1-2
v_gene: TRBV7-2
abundance: .
d_gene: .
CDR3nt: TGTGCCAGCAGCTTAGATACAGGGATCTCGTATGGCTACACCTTC
CDR3aa: CASSLDTGISYGYTF

j_gene: TRBJ2-3
v_gene: TRBV9
abundance: .
d_gene: TRBD1
CDR3nt: TGTGCCAGCGGAGACCGGGACAGGAGCACAGATACGCAGTATTTT
CDR3aa: CASGDRDRSTDTQYF

j_gene: TRBJ1-1
v_gene: TRBV2
abundance: .
d_gene: .
CDR3nt: TGTGCCAGCAGAGTCTGGGCAGGGGAAGCTTTCTTT
CDR3aa: CASRVWAGEAFF

j_gene: TRBJ1-6
v_gene: TRBV5-6
abundance: .
d_gene: TRBD1
CDR3nt: TGTGCCAGCAGCCTAGGACAGGGTGTAAATTCACCCCTCCGCTTT
CDR3aa: CASSLGQGVNSPLRF

j_gene: TRBJ2-1
v_gene: TRBV5-1
abundance: once
d_gene: TRBD2
CDR3nt: TGCGCCAGCAGCTTGGAAGGGACTAGCGGGGGGGCGTATGAGCAGTTCTTC
CDR3aa: CASSLEGTSGGAYEQFF

j_gene: TRBJ1-6
v_gene: TRBV2
abundance: .
d_gene: .
CDR3nt: TGTGCCAGCAGTGAAGGTGCGCAGGGGTATAATTCACCCCTCCACTTT
CDR3aa: CASSEGAQGYNSPLHF

j_gene: TRBJ2-4
v_gene: TRBV7-9
abundance: .
d_gene: .
CDR3nt: TGTGCCAGCAGCTTAGTCCAGGGGAAAAACATTCAGTACTTC
CDR3aa: CASSLVQGKNIQYF

j_gene: TRBJ1-1
v_gene: TRBV7-9
abundance: .
d_gene: TRBD1
CDR3nt: TGTGCCAGCAGCTCTGCCTCGGGACAGGCTCCTGAAGCTTTCTTT
CDR3aa: CASSSASGQAPEAFF

j_gene: TRBJ1-5
v_gene: TRBV4-2
abundance: .
d_gene: .
CDR3nt: TGTGCCAGCAGCCAAGATATGGGGGCGCGACAGCCCCAGCATTTT
CDR3aa: CASSQDMGARQPQHF

j_gene: TRBJ2-7
v_gene: TRBV7-8
abundance: .
d_gene: TRBD1
CDR3nt: TGTGCCAGCAGCACAGGGGTCTACGAGCAGTACTTC
CDR3aa: CASSTGVYEQYF

j_gene: TRBJ2-5
v_gene: TRBV18
abundance: .
d_gene: TRBD2
CDR3nt: TGTGCCAGCTCACAACTAGCGGTTGAGACCCAGTACTTC
CDR3aa: CASSQLAVETQYF

j_gene: TRBJ1-3
v_gene: TRBV7-8
abundance: .
d_gene: TRBD1
CDR3nt: TGTGCCAGCAGCGACCGGGACAGGGGGCGTGGAAACACCATATATTTT
CDR3aa: CASSDRDRGRGNTIYF

j_gene: TRBJ2-3
v_gene: TRBV28
abundance: .
d_gene: TRBD2
CDR3nt: TGTGCCAGCAGGCCTCCGGGACTAGCGGGGGACACAGATACGCAGTATTTT
CDR3aa: CASRPPGLAGDTDTQYF

j_gene: TRBJ2-2
v_gene: TRBV9
abundance: .
d_gene: TRBD2
CDR3nt: TGTGCCAGCAGCGTTGTTAGCGGGGGATTGAACACCGGGGAGCTGTTTTTT
CDR3aa: CASSVVSGGLNTGELFF

j_gene: TRBJ2-5
v_gene: TRBV13
abundance: .
d_gene: .
CDR3nt: TGTGCCTCGCAGACGGGGGAATCCCGGGAGACCCAGTACTTC
CDR3aa: CASQTGESRETQYF

j_gene: TRBJ2-1
v_gene: TRBV19
abundance: .
d_gene: .
CDR3nt: TGTGCCAGTAGTATTTTGGGAGTTAGCTCCTACAATGAGCAGTTCTTC
CDR3aa: CASSILGVSSYNEQFF

j_gene: TRBJ2-1
v_gene: TRBV7-8
abundance: .
d_gene: TRBD2
CDR3nt: TGTGCCAGCAGCTTAGCGACTAGCGGCACCTACAATGAGCAGTTCTTC
CDR3aa: CASSLATSGTYNEQFF

j_gene: TRBJ1-4
v_gene: TRBV11-3
abundance: .
d_gene: .
CDR3nt: TGTGCCAGCAGCAGCGGGGGGACCCTTGATGAAAAACTGTTTTTT
CDR3aa: CASSSGGTLDEKLFF

j_gene: TRBJ2-6
v_gene: TRBV9
abundance: few
d_gene: .
CDR3nt: TGTGCCAGCAGCGCCCCTAACAGTGGGTCTGGGGCCAACGTCCTGACTTTC
CDR3aa: CASSAPNSGSGANVLTF

j_gene: TRBJ2-6
v_gene: TRBV6-5
abundance: .
d_gene: .
CDR3nt: TGTGCCAGCAGCCCTTTGGGGGCCAACGTCCTGACTTTC
CDR3aa: CASSPLGANVLTF

j_gene: TRBJ1-1
v_gene: TRBV18
abundance: .
d_gene: .
CDR3nt: TGTGCCAGCTCCAACTTAGGGGGCACTGAAGCTTTCTTT
CDR3aa: CASSNLGGTEAFF

j_gene: TRBJ1-1
v_gene: TRBV5-1
abundance: .
d_gene: .
CDR3nt: TGCGCCAGCAGCTTGGATCGGACCGGGGGCACTGAAGCTTTCTTT
CDR3aa: CASSLDRTGGTEAFF

j_gene: TRBJ2-5
v_gene: TRBV4-2
abundance: .
d_gene: TRBD2
CDR3nt: TGTGCCAGCAGCCAAGATGGAGTGACTAGCGGGGGGCGGGAGACCCAGTACTTC
CDR3aa: CASSQDGVTSGGRETQYF

j_gene: TRBJ1-2
v_gene: TRBV9
abundance: .
d_gene: TRBD1
CDR3nt: TGTGCCAGCAGCGACCGACAGGGAAGAGGGAACTATGGCTACACCTTC
CDR3aa: CASSDRQGRGNYGYTF

j_gene: TRBJ1-3
v_gene: TRBV12-5
abundance: few
d_gene: .
CDR3nt: TGTGCTAGTGGGTTCCAGGGGAGCTCTGGAAACACCATATATTTT
CDR3aa: CASGFQGSSGNTIYF

j_gene: TRBJ1-1
v_gene: TRBV4-1
abundance: .
d_gene: .
CDR3nt: TGCGCCAGCAGCCAAGACGGACAGAAACGGACTGAAGCTTTCTTT
CDR3aa: CASSQDGQKRTEAFF

j_gene: TRBJ1-4
v_gene: TRBV19
abundance: .
d_gene: TRBD1
CDR3nt: TGTGCCAGTAGTCTCTGGGACAGTCGAACCCTTCCAACTAATGAAAAACTGTTTTTT
CDR3aa: CASSLWDSRTLPTNEKLFF

j_gene: TRBJ2-7
v_gene: TRBV4-2
abundance: .
d_gene: .
CDR3nt: TGTGCCAGCAGCCAAGCGTCCACACGGACATACGAGCAGTACTTC
CDR3aa: CASSQASTRTYEQYF

j_gene: TRBJ2-1
v_gene: TRBV7-8
abundance: .
d_gene: TRBD2
CDR3nt: TGTGCCAGCAGCTCGGGACTAGCGGGCCCATACAATGAGCAGTTCTTC
CDR3aa: CASSSGLAGPYNEQFF

j_gene: TRBJ2-3
v_gene: TRBV14
abundance: .
d_gene: TRBD2
CDR3nt: TGTGCCAGCAGCCGCGGGACTAGCGGGGGGGCAGATACGCAGTATTTT
CDR3aa: CASSRGTSGGADTQYF

j_gene: TRBJ1-5
v_gene: TRBV2
abundance: .
d_gene: .
CDR3nt: TGTGCCAGCAGTGAGGAAGCGGGGCGCAATCAGCCCCAGCATTTT
CDR3aa: CASSEEAGRNQPQHF

j_gene: TRBJ1-6
v_gene: TRBV7-8
abundance: once
d_gene: .
CDR3nt: TGTGCCAGCAGCTTAGGGGTTCCGTCAGGGAATTCACCCCTCCACTTT
CDR3aa: CASSLGVPSGNSPLHF

j_gene: TRBJ2-3
v_gene: TRBV7-3
abundance: .
d_gene: .
CDR3nt: TGTGCCAGCAGCCCACGGCGGGGCAACACAGATACGCAGTATTTT
CDR3aa: CASSPRRGNTDTQYF

j_gene: TRBJ2-2
v_gene: TRBV7-2
abundance: .
d_gene: TRBD1
CDR3nt: TGTGCCAGCAGCCCCTGGGACAGGGGCACCGGGGAGCTGTTTTTT
CDR3aa: CASSPWDRGTGELFF

j_gene: TRBJ2-7
v_gene: TRBV29-1
abundance: .
d_gene: TRBD1
CDR3nt: TGCAGCGTTGGGGTGGGGACAGGGGTCTACGAGCAGTACTTC
CDR3aa: CSVGVGTGVYEQYF

j_gene: TRBJ2-5
v_gene: TRBV7-3
abundance: .
d_gene: .
CDR3nt: TGTGCCAGCAGCTTAAGCGGAGGGTCTCAAGAGACCCAGTACTTC
CDR3aa: CASSLSGGSQETQYF

j_gene: TRBJ1-1
v_gene: TRBV5-4
abundance: once
d_gene: .
CDR3nt: TGTGCCAGCAGCACCGGCCAAGGGGCTCGGGACACTGAAGCTTTCTTT
CDR3aa: CASSTGQGARDTEAFF

j_gene: TRBJ2-1
v_gene: TRBV18
abundance: .
d_gene: .
CDR3nt: TGTGCCAGCTCATCGACAGGCGGTTCCTACAATGAGCAGTTCTTC
CDR3aa: CASSSTGGSYNEQFF

j_gene: TRBJ2-1
v_gene: TRBV7-3
abundance: .
d_gene: .
CDR3nt: TGTGCCAGCAGCTCGGTCCCTAGCATGGTTGAGCAGTTCTTC
CDR3aa: CASSSVPSMVEQFF

j_gene: TRBJ2-3
v_gene: TRBV9
abundance: .
d_gene: .
CDR3nt: TGTGCCAGCAGCGTAGGGACTCCCCCCGATACGCAGTATTTT
CDR3aa: CASSVGTPPDTQYF

j_gene: TRBJ2-5
v_gene: TRBV4-2
abundance: .
d_gene: TRBD2
CDR3nt: TGTGCCAGCAGCCCCCGACTAGCGGGGGGCCAAGAGACCCAGTACTTC
CDR3aa: CASSPRLAGGQETQYF

j_gene: TRBJ1-2
v_gene: TRBV28
abundance: .
d_gene: .
CDR3nt: TGTGCCAGCAGTTCCTCGTCCGAGGGTGGCTATGGCTACACCTTC
CDR3aa: CASSSSSEGGYGYTF

j_gene: TRBJ2-6
v_gene: TRBV10-3
abundance: .
d_gene: .
CDR3nt: TGTGCCATCAGTGAAATCTACGGGGCCAACGTCCTGACTTTC
CDR3aa: CAISEIYGANVLTF